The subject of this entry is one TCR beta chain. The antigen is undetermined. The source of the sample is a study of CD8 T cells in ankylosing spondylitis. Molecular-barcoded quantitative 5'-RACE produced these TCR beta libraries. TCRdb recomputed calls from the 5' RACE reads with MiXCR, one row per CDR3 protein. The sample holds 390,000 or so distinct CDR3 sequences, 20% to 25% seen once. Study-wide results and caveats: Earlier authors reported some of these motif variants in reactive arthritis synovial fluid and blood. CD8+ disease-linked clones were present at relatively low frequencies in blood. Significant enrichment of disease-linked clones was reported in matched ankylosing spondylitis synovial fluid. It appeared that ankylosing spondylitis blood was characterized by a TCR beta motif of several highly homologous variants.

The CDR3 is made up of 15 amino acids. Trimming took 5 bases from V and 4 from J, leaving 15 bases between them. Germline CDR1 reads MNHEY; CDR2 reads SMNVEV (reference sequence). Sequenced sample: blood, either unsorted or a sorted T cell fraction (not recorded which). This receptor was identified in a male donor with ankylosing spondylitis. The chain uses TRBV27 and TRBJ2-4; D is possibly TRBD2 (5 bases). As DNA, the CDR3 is TGTGCCAGCAGTAAAAGGGAGACCCAAAAAAACATTCAGTACTTC. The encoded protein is CASSKRETQKNIQYF.